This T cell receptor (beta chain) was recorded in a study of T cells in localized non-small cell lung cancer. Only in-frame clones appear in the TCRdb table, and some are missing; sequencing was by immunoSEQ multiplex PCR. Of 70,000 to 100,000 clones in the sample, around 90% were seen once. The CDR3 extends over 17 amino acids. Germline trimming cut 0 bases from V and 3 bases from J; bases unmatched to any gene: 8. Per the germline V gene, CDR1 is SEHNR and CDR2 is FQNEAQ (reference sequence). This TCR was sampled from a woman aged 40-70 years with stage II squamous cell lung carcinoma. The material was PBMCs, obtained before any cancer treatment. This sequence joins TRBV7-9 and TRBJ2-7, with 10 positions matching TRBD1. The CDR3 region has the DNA TGTGCCAGCAGCTTAGCGTCCGGGGGGACAGGGGTCTACGAGCAGTACTTC. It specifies CASSLASGGTGVYEQYF.